Shown below are 11 T cell receptor beta chains from a single sample sequenced in a study of memory CD4+ T cells and cytomegalovirus serostatus (dated by TCRdb to between 2017 and 2020). The library was made by the immunoSEQ multiplex PCR assay. Here the immuneACCESS table is served through TCRdb, limited to in-frame sequences with V and J called. Missing clones are a known gap in these copies; in checked studies unresolved V genes cover under half, and the rest lacks a known reason. Recorded for this sample are some 52,000 clones; just over 75% of them occurred a single time. The ten top clones hold about 1.5% of the sample. A FACSAria II was used to sort memory CD4+ T cells, defined as single viable CD3+CD4+CD8-CD45RO+ cells. Sequenced material: memory CD4+ T cells from blood. The receptors stem from an adult in good health and CMV-seronegative.

This chain links TRBV4-2 with TRBJ1-3, with a possible D match to TRBD1 (5 bases). CDR1 is LGHNA, CDR2 YNFKEQ, per germline. This CDR3 has 17 amino acids. V lost 0 bases and J 4 bases, leaving 16 bases between the germline ends. CDR3 protein: CASSQDPGLGSGNTIYF. As DNA, the CDR3 is TGTGCCAGCAGCCAAGATCCAGGGCTAGGCTCGGGAAACACCATATATTTT.

This rearrangement joins TRBV11-2 to TRBJ1-5; no clear D gene. CDR1 and CDR2 (germline): SGHAT, FQNNGV. This CDR3 comprises 15 residues. V lost 4 bases to trimming and J lost 6 bases, with 16 bases between them. The DNA of the CDR3 is TGTGCCAGCAGCTCCGGTAACAATGGGCTTCAGCCCCAGCATTTT. Its protein is CASSSGNNGLQPQHF.

This clone is deemed medium-sized. The chain has TRBV4-1 and TRBJ1-4; 7 positions agree with TRBD1. V shed 1 base, J shed 4 bases, and the junction held 3 bases outside the gene matches. The CDR3 runs to 15 residues. Per germline, CDR1 MGHRA and CDR2 YSYEKL. The CDR3 protein is CASSQGSGGNEKLFF. CDR3 DNA sequence: TGCGCCAGCAGCCAAGGGTCAGGGGGTAATGAAAAACTGTTTTTT.

The chain uses TRBV15 and TRBJ2-3; D is possibly TRBD2 (6 bases). Trimming stripped 5 bases from V and 6 bases from J, with 18 bases between. This CDR3 is 15 amino acids long. The germline V gene encodes CDR1 LNHNV and CDR2 YYDKDF (reference sequence). The CDR3 sequence: CATSLDPTRSDTQYF. DNA of the CDR3: TGTGCCACCAGCTTGGACCCGACTAGGTCGGATACGCAGTATTTT.

This clone came up a few times. The chain carries TRBV21-1 and TRBJ1-2. TRBV21-1 is shown as a pseudogene. The CDR3 is made up of 16 amino acids. The CDR3 DNA is TGTGCCAGCAGCCTCTGTCGCGGGGCACGGATCTATGGCTACACCTTC. This sequence encodes CASSLCRGARIYGYTF.

V usage is TRBV4-3 and J usage is TRBJ1-3; D not certain. From germline, CDR1 is LGHNA and CDR2 YSLEER. The V gene lost 0 bases and the J gene lost 4 bases, with 10 bases spanning the gap. The CDR3 covers 15 residues. CDR3 region: CASSQDAGGGNTIYF. CDR3 bases: TGCGCCAGCAGCCAAGATGCGGGTGGCGGAAACACCATATATTTT.

This clone came up a few times. This chain connects TRBV2 to TRBJ2-7; D is unresolved. Germline values: CDR1 SNHLY, CDR2 FYNNEI. This CDR3 spans 13 amino acids. The ends were cut back, 3 bases at V and 3 bases at J, with 9 bases in the middle. Here the CDR3 reads CASSDVGIYEQYF. The CDR3, as DNA: TGTGCCAGCAGTGACGTAGGGATCTACGAGCAGTACTTC.

This clone is labeled as medium-sized. V usage is TRBV28 and J usage is TRBJ1-2, with 7 bases that match TRBD1. This CDR3 has 15 residues. J gave up 4 bases and V 6 bases, and 11 bases lay outside the gene matches. Germline CDR1 MDHEN, CDR2 SYDVKM. CDR3 protein: CASSSGQAPFYGYTF. Written as DNA, the CDR3 is TGTGCCAGCAGCTCTGGACAGGCACCCTTCTATGGCTACACCTTC.

The chain carries TRBV7-2 and TRBJ2-3, with 8 bases aligning to TRBD2. Germline assignment: CDR1 SGHTA and CDR2 FQGNSA. The CDR3 consists of 16 residues. The trim removed 1 base at V and 4 bases at J, leaving 7 bases unmatched. CDR3 DNA: TGTGCCAGCAGCTTAGTACCAGCGGGAGTTGCAGATACGCAGTATTTT. Protein: CASSLVPAGVADTQYF.

The chain links TRBV10-3 to TRBJ1-4, with D possibly being TRBD1 (6 bases). CDR3 size: 14 residues. Trimming shortened V by 4 bases and J by 7 bases, and 13 bases separated the two germline ends. Germline V gene lookup returns CDR1 ENHRY and CDR2 SYGVKD. As DNA, the CDR3 is TGTGCCATCAGTGGAACAGGGATTGGTGAAAAACTGTTTTTT. Its translation is CAISGTGIGEKLFF.

V gene TRBV7-6 combines with J gene TRBJ2-3; 9 bases map to TRBD2. V lost 7 bases, J lost 1 base, and 12 bases stayed unmatched. Germline CDR1 SGHVS, CDR2 FNYEAQ. The CDR3 has 17 residues. CDR3 nucleotides: TGTGCCAGCAAAGTGGGCGGGGGGGCCGGTGGCACAGATACGCAGTATTTT. Protein sequence: CASKVGGGAGGTDTQYF. Using reference TRBV7-6 and TRBJ2-3 for the parts outside the CDR3, the full variable domain is GAGVSQSPRYKVTKRGQDVALRCDPISGHVSLYWYRQALGQGPEFLTYFNYEAQQDKSGLPNDRFSAERPEGSISTLTIQRTEQRDSAMYRCASKVGGGAGGTDTQYFGPGTRLTVL.